The present T cell receptor beta chain was sequenced within a study of blood T cell repertoires in COVID-19. Study background: Samples came from the United States, Italy and Spain, spanning acute and convalescent COVID-19. T cells, B-cell-depleted T cells, or PBMCs supplied cDNA or gDNA.

The CDR3 is made up of 14 amino acids. Trimming pared 0 bases from V and 9 bases from J, leaving 12 bases between. CDR1 and CDR2 from the germline V gene are MGHRA and YSYEKL. Per the original data handling: It was from reference gene primer amplification that nucleated cell counts were estimated. The repertoire was sequenced with immunoSEQ multiplex PCR; TCRdb's copy has only in-frame clones and lacks some. That table supplies the V and J calls and clone size; D and trimming were determined from the DNA. The table lists 110,000 or so clones, over 75% of them singletons, with around 2% in the top ten.

The sequencing input was peripheral blood. The rearrangement uses TRBV4-1 and TRBJ1-5; D is undetermined. The clonotype originates from a human donor in a cohort sampled during active COVID-19. The CDR3 is CASSQDPTRPPQHF. The CDR3 DNA reads as TGCGCCAGCAGCCAAGATCCAACGCGTCCGCCCCAGCATTTT.